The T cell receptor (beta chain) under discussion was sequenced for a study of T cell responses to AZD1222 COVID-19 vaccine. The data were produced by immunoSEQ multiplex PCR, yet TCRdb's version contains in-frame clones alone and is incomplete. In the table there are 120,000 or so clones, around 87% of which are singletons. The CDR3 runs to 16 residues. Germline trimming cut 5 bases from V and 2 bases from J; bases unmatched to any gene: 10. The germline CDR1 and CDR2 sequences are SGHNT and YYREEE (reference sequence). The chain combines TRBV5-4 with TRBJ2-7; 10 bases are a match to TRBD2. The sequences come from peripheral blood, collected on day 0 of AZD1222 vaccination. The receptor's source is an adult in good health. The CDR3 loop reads CASSPGWLAGAYEQYF. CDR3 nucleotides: TGTGCCAGCAGTCCGGGGTGGCTAGCGGGGGCCTACGAGCAGTACTTC.